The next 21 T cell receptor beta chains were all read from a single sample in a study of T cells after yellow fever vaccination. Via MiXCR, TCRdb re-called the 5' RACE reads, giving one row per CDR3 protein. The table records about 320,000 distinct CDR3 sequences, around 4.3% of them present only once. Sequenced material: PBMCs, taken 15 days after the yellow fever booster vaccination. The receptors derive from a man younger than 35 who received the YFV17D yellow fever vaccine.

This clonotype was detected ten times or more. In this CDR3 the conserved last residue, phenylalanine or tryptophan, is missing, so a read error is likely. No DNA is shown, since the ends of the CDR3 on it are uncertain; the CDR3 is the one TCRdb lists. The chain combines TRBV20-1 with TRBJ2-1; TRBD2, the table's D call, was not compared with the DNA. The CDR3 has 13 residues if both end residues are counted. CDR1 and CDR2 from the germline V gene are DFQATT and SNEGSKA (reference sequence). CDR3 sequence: CSASLPHLAGGLL.

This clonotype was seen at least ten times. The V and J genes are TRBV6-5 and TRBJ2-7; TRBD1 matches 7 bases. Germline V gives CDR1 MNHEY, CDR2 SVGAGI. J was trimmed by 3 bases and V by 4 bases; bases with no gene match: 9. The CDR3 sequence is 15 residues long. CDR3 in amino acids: CASSLQGILGYEQYF. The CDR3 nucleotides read TGTGCCAGCAGTTTACAGGGGATCTTAGGCTACGAGCAGTACTTC.

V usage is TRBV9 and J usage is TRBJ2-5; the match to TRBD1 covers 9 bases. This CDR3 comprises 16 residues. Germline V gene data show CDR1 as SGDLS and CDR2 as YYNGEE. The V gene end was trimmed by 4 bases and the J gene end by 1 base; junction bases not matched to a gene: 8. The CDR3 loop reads CASSPWTGVGQETQYF. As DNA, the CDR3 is TGTGCCAGCAGCCCATGGACAGGGGTAGGCCAAGAGACCCAGTACTTC.

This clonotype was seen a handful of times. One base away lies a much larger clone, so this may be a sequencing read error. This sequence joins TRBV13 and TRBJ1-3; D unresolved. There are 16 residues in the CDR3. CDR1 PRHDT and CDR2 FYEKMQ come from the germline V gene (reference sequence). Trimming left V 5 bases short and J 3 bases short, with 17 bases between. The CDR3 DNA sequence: TGTGCCAGCAGCCACCGCCCAGGACGGTTTGGAAACACCATATATTTT. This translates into CASSHRPGRFGNTIYF.

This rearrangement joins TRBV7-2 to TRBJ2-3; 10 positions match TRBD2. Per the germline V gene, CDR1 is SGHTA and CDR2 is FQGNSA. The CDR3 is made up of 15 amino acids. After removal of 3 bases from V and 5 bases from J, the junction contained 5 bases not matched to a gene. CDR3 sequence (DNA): TGTGCCAGCAGCTTTAGCGGGGGGAGATTAGATACGCAGTATTTT. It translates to CASSFSGGRLDTQYF.

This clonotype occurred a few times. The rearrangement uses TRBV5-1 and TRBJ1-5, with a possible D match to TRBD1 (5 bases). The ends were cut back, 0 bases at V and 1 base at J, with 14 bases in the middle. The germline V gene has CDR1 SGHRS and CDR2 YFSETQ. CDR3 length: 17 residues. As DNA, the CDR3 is TGCGCCAGCAGCTTGGCCCCTTCGACAGCGAGCAATCAGCCCCAGCATTTT. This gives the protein CASSLAPSTASNQPQHF.

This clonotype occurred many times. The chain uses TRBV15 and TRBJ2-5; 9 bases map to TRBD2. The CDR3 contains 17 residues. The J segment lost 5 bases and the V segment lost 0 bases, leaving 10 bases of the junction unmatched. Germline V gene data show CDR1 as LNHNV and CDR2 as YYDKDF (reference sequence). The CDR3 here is CATSREEAGGPLETQYF. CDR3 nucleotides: TGTGCCACCAGCAGAGAAGAGGCGGGGGGGCCTTTGGAGACCCAGTACTTC.

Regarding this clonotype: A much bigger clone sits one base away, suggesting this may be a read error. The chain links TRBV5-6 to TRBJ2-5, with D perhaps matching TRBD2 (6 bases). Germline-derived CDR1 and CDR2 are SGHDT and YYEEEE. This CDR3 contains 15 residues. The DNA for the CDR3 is TGTGACAGCAGCTTGGACGGGGGTTTAAGGAAGACCCAGTACTTC. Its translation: CDSSLDGGLRKTQYF. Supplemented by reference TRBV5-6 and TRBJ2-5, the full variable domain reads DAGVTQSPTHLIKTRGQQVTLRCSPKSGHDTVSWYQQALGQGPQFIFQYYEEEERQRGNFPDRFSGHQFPNYSSELNVNALLLGDSALYLCDSSLDGGLRKTQYFGPGTRLLVL.

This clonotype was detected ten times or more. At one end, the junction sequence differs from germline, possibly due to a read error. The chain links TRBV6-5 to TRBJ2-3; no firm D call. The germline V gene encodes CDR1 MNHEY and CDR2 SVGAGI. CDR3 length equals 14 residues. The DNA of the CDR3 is TGTGCCTGCAGTTACAAACGGCGCACAGATACGCAGTATTTT. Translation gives CACSYKRRTDTQYF.

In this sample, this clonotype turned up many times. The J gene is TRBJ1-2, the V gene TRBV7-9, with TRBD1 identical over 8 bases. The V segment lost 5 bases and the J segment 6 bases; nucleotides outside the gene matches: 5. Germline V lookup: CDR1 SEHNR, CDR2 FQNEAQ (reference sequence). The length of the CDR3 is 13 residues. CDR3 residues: CASSPGQGHGYTF. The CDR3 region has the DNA TGTGCCAGCAGCCCCGGACAGGGCCATGGCTACACCTTC.

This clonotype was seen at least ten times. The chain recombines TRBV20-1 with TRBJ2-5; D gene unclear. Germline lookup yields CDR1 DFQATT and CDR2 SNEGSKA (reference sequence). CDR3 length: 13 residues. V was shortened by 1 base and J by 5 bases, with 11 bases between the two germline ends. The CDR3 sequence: CSARGDSSETQYF. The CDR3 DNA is TGCAGTGCTAGAGGGGATAGCTCGGAGACCCAGTACTTC.

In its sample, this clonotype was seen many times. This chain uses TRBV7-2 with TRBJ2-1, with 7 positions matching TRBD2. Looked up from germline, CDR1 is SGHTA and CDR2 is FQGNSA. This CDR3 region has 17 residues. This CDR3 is CATEVRAGKASYNEQFF. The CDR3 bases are TGTGCGACCGAGGTGAGAGCGGGGAAAGCGTCCTACAATGAGCAGTTCTTC.

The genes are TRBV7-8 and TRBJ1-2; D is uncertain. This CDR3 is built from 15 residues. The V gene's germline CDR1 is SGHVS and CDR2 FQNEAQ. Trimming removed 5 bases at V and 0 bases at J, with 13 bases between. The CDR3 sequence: CASSPGRSSNYGYTF. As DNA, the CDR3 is TGTGCCAGCAGCCCTGGGCGGAGCTCTAACTATGGCTACACCTTC.

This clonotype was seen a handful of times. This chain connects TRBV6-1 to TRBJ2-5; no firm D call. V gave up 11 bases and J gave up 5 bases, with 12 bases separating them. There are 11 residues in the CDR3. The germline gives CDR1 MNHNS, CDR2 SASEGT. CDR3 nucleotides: TGTGCCGGATCTTCAAGGGAGACCCAGTACTTC. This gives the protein CAGSSRETQYF.

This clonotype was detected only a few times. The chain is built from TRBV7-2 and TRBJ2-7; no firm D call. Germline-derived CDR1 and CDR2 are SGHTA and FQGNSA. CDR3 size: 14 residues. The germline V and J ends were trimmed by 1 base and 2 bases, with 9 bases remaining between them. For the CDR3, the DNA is TGTGCCAGCAGCTTAGGGACGGATGCCTACGAGCAGTACTTC. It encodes CASSLGTDAYEQYF. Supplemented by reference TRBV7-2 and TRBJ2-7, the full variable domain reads GAGVSQSPSNKVTEKGKDVELRCDPISGHTALYWYRQSLGQGLEFLIYFQGNSAPDKSGLPSDRFSAERTGGSVSTLTIQRTQQEDSAVYLCASSLGTDAYEQYFGPGTRLTVT.

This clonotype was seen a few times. CDR3 bases: TGCGCCAGCAGCCAGGCCACCCGGGACGGACTCTATGGCTACACCTTC. Its protein product is CASSQATRDGLYGYTF. V usage is TRBV4-1 and J usage is TRBJ1-2; TRBD1 is a possible D gene (5 bases). Germline V gene sequence: CDR1 MGHRA, CDR2 YSYEKL. The CDR3 has 16 amino acids. The ends were cut back, 3 bases at V and 4 bases at J, with 18 bases in the middle.

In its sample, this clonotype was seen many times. As DNA, the CDR3 is TGTGCCAGCAGTCCTTCCTGGGAGCGGGGGACAGATACGCAGTATTTT. Its translation: CASSPSWERGTDTQYF. The rearrangement links TRBV12-3 or TRBV12-4 to TRBJ2-3; TRBD2 aligns across 8 bases. The trim removed 5 bases at V and 3 bases at J, leaving 10 bases unmatched. The CDR3 is 16 residues long.

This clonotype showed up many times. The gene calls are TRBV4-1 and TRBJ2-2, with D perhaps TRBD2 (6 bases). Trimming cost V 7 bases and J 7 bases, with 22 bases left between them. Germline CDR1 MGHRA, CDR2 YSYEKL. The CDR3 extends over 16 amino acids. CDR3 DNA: TGCGCCAGCAACCCGGCCTGGGGTGGGGAGGACGGGGAGCTGTTTTTT. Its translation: CASNPAWGGEDGELFF.

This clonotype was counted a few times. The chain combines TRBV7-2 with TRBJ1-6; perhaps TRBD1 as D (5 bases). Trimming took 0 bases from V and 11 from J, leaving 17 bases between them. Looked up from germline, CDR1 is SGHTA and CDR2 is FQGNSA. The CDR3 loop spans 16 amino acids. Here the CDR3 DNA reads TGTGCCAGCAGCTTAGCGCCAGCGGGCGGGGGGACACCCCTCCACTTT. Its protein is CASSLAPAGGGTPLHF.

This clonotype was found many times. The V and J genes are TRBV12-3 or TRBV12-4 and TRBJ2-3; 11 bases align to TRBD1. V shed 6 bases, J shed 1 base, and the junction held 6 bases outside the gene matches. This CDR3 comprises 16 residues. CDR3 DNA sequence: TGTGCCAGCAGGGGAGGACAGGGGGCCGGCACAGATACGCAGTATTTT. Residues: CASRGGQGAGTDTQYF.

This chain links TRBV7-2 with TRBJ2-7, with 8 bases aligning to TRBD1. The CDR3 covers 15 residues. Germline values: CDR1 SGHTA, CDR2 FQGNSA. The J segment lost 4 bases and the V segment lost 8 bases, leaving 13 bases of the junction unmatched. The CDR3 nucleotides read TGTGCCAGCTCCGCAAATCCAGGGGGCCGGTACGAGCAGTACTTC. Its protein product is CASSANPGGRYEQYF. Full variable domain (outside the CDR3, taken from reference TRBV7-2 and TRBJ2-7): GAGVSQSPSNKVTEKGKDVELRCDPISGHTALYWYRQSLGQGLEFLIYFQGNSAPDKSGLPSDRFSAERTGGSVSTLTIQRTQQEDSAVYLCASSANPGGRYEQYFGPGTRLTVT.